A selection of T cell receptor beta chains follows, all from one sample in a study of T cells in localized non-small cell lung cancer. Only in-frame clones appear in the TCRdb table, and some are missing; sequencing was by immunoSEQ multiplex PCR. The table has 30,000 to 35,000 clones, approximately 90% seen once. This material consisted of peripheral blood mononuclear cells, taken before any cancer treatment. These receptor sequences come from a female donor older than 55 with stage II lung adenocarcinoma. The CDR3 runs from the conserved cysteine through the conserved F or W.

v_call: TRBV12-5
cdr3_aa: CASGYAGAETQYF

v_call: TRBV4-1
cdr3_aa: CASSSSGTYQETQYF

v_call: TRBV10-1
cdr3_aa: CASSESGENIQYF

v_call: TRBV7-2
cdr3_aa: CASSPGTDQLGEKLFF

v_call: TRBV14
cdr3_aa: CASSHLGPQIF

v_call: TRBV2
cdr3_aa: CASSEVRGVGEAFF

v_call: TRBV7-8
cdr3_aa: CASSRTSDTDTQYF

v_call: TRBV12-2
cdr3_aa: CASGDFTSGNQPQHF

v_call: TRBV4-1
cdr3_aa: CASSQGQGRTEAFF

v_call: TRBV11-2
cdr3_aa: CASSPEGRGLAEAFF

v_call: TRBV5-8
cdr3_aa: CASSRRLAGVSLANTGELFF

v_call: TRBV12-5
cdr3_aa: CASAPPSGIFSYNSPLHF

v_call: TRBV5-4
cdr3_aa: CASSLAGEIRETQYF

v_call: TRBV9
cdr3_aa: CASSSQGISGNTIYF

v_call: TRBV28
cdr3_aa: CASSLGTSGSTDTQYF

v_call: TRBV30
cdr3_aa: CAWNRGAPYEQYF

v_call: TRBV2
cdr3_aa: CASSISRGGLEKLFF

v_call: TRBV5-1
cdr3_aa: CASSPLSPGEGGYTF

v_call: TRBV18
cdr3_aa: CASSPPNLAGEQYF

v_call: TRBV5-1
cdr3_aa: CASSLTGTTSPLHF

v_call: TRBV4-3
cdr3_aa: CASSPLRVPTYEQYF

v_call: TRBV7-3
cdr3_aa: CASSLGGEGTEAFF

v_call: TRBV19
cdr3_aa: CASSIRASSYNEQFF

v_call: TRBV30
cdr3_aa: CAWSVLNSRVTVEAFF

v_call: TRBV27
cdr3_aa: CASTFMAGAYEQYF

v_call: TRBV5-4
cdr3_aa: CASSYPAGTGGYTF

v_call: TRBV7-9
cdr3_aa: CASSLATGWSYGYTF

v_call: TRBV19
cdr3_aa: CASSLFRDRVLHYGYTF

v_call: TRBV28
cdr3_aa: CASTQPGLPYEQYF

v_call: TRBV2
cdr3_aa: CASSGDRGNQPQHF

v_call: TRBV2
cdr3_aa: CASAREGVAQPQHF

v_call: TRBV5-8
cdr3_aa: CASSLERGPAWGNEQFF

v_call: TRBV30
cdr3_aa: CAWSVGGQHYEQYF

v_call: TRBV29-1
cdr3_aa: CSVSTGFEASTEAFF

v_call: TRBV11-2
cdr3_aa: CASSLGPNEQFF

v_call: TRBV4-2
cdr3_aa: CASSPGGRNQPQHF

v_call: TRBV28
cdr3_aa: CASSRYGYTF

v_call: TRBV4-2
cdr3_aa: CASSQDRGIRSPLHF

v_call: TRBV11-2
cdr3_aa: CASSLWLSTDTQYF

v_call: TRBV5-4
cdr3_aa: CASSLETAGANVLTF

v_call: TRBV5-6
cdr3_aa: CASSLAVKETQYF

v_call: TRBV2
cdr3_aa: CASSGAGQPHLNYGYTF

v_call: TRBV5-1
cdr3_aa: CASSWSTGAYEQYF

v_call: TRBV7-8
cdr3_aa: CASSLGSGVYNEQFF

v_call: TRBV28
cdr3_aa: CASSPSAGWGEKLFF

v_call: TRBV7-2
cdr3_aa: CASSLGGTSNRGYTF

v_call: TRBV6-6
cdr3_aa: CASSRVSDTEAFF

v_call: TRBV19
cdr3_aa: CASVGVWQARTEAFF

v_call: TRBV30
cdr3_aa: CAWGTAADTQYF

v_call: TRBV30
cdr3_aa: CAWTLGTEAFF

v_call: TRBV20-1
cdr3_aa: CSAREYEKLFF

v_call: TRBV5-5
cdr3_aa: CASSPTGAVMMKTQYF

v_call: TRBV5-1
cdr3_aa: CASSLLADTQYF

v_call: TRBV30
cdr3_aa: CACKGAGNTIYF

v_call: TRBV5-1
cdr3_aa: CASSLQGAYEQYF